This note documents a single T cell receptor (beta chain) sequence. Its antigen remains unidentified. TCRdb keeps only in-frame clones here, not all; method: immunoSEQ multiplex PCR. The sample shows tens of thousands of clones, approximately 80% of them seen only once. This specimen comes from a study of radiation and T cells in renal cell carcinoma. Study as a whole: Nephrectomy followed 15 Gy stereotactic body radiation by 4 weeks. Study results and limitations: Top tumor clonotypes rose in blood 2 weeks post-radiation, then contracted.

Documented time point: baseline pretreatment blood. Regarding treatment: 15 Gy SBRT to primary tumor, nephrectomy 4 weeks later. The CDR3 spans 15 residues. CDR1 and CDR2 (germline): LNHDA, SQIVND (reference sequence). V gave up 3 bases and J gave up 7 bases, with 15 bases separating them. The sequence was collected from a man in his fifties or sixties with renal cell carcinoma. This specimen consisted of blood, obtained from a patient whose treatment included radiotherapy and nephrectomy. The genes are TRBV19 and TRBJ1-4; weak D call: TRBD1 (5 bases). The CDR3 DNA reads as TGTGCCAGTAGTATCCCTGGCCAGGGTAGTGAAAAACTGTTTTTT. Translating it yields CASSIPGQGSEKLFF.